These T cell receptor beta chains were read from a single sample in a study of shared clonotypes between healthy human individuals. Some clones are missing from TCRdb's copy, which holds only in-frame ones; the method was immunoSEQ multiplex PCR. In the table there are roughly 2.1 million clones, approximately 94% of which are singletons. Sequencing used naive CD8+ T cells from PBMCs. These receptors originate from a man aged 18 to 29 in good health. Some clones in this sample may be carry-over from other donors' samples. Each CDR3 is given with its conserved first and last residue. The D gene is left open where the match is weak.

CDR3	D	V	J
CASSPGGGGSYNEQFF	.	TRBV11-1	TRBJ2-1
CAWLAPKNIQYF	.	TRBV30	TRBJ2-4
CASSSLSRAYEQYF	.	TRBV27	TRBJ2-7
CASSEGGRNQPQHF	.	TRBV10-2	TRBJ1-5
CASRPRTGPTYEQYF	.	TRBV2	TRBJ2-7
CASSFSLDPRGTEAFF	.	TRBV7-9	TRBJ1-1
CASTGTSGLFYNEQFF	TRBD2	TRBV7-2	TRBJ2-1
CASSDWTVSGNTIYF	.	TRBV5-5	TRBJ1-3
CASSVHLEAFF	.	TRBV19	TRBJ1-1
CASSQTGLMYEQYF	TRBD1	TRBV6-1	TRBJ2-7
CASSSPLDTQYF	.	TRBV7-9	TRBJ2-3
CASSLAATYEQYF	.	TRBV27	TRBJ2-7
CASTSLEDTQYF	.	TRBV28	TRBJ2-3
CASSLGRSSYEQYF	.	TRBV5-1	TRBJ2-7
CASSHGGTPFYF	.	TRBV23-1	TRBJ2-3
CASSLTQASGNTIYF	.	TRBV27	TRBJ1-3
CAISESRFGGQYF	.	TRBV10-3	TRBJ2-7
CASSIALQETQYF	.	TRBV19	TRBJ2-5
CASSQEGGEADTQYF	.	TRBV14	TRBJ2-3
CASSGGDRESIATEAFF	TRBD1	TRBV7-9	TRBJ1-1
CASSPRLRPTEAFF	.	TRBV27	TRBJ1-1
CASSVSGRTYEQYF	.	TRBV9	TRBJ2-7
CASSPLAGGPFTGELFF	TRBD2	TRBV11-2	TRBJ2-2
CASILNEGTNTEAFF	.	TRBV7-9	TRBJ1-1
CASSKVRDGPYEQYF	.	TRBV27	TRBJ2-7
CASSSRGRGYGYTF	TRBD1	TRBV6-5	TRBJ1-2
CASSLDRGHEQYF	TRBD1	TRBV5-5	TRBJ2-7
CASSFGNVVAYEQYF	.	TRBV7-8	TRBJ2-7
CASSLAVVSGANVLTF	.	TRBV7-8	TRBJ2-6
CASSSRSGGTYEQYF	TRBD2	TRBV7-9	.
CASSFRTAMNTEAFF	.	TRBV19	TRBJ1-1
CASTTGAGTSTDTQYF	.	TRBV27	TRBJ2-3
CASSQDPPDTQYF	.	TRBV4-1	TRBJ2-3
CASSATENYGYTF	.	TRBV6-1	TRBJ1-2
CASSPRGAGELFF	TRBD2	TRBV27	TRBJ2-2
CASSVDAQYF	.	TRBV9	TRBJ2-3
CASSSHRGGTYEQYF	.	TRBV27	TRBJ2-7
CAWSGYNGGYTF	.	TRBV30	TRBJ1-2
CASSIGLADYNEQFF	TRBD2	TRBV19	TRBJ2-1
CASSVAVNTEAFF	.	TRBV9	TRBJ1-1
CASSEFRGGSYEQYF	.	TRBV6-1	TRBJ2-7
CASSLRGAGVFDEQFF	TRBD2	TRBV18	TRBJ2-1
CASSPGLAGGPYNEQFF	TRBD2	TRBV7-3	TRBJ2-1
CSVIGQGRAGDEQYF	TRBD1	TRBV29-1	TRBJ2-7
CASSYTGTGGDGYTF	TRBD1	TRBV5-1	TRBJ1-2
CAIPQVGSVETQYF	.	TRBV7-9	TRBJ2-5
CASSLDRQQSYEQYF	.	TRBV5-1	TRBJ2-7
CASSLGAGGYNEQFF	TRBD2	TRBV9	TRBJ2-1
CASSIQGTGGYEQYF	TRBD1	TRBV19	TRBJ2-7
CASSRTGGGNTIYF	.	TRBV21-1	TRBJ1-3
CASSLAGLESEQYF	.	TRBV7-9	TRBJ2-7
CASRKTRGVGGNTEAFF	.	TRBV2	TRBJ1-1
CASSANRENTDTQYF	.	TRBV19	TRBJ2-3